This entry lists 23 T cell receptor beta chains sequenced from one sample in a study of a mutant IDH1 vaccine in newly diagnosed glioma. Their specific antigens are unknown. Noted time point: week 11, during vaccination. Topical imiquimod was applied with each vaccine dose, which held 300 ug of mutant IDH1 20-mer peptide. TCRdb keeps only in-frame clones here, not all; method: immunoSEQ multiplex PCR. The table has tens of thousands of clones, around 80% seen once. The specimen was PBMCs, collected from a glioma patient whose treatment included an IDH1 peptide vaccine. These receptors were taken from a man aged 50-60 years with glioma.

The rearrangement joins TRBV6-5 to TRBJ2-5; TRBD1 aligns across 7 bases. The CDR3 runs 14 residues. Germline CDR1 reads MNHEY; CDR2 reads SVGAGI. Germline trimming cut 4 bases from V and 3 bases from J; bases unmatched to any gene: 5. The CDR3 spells CASSSRDRKETQYF. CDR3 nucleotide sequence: TGTGCCAGCAGTTCACGGGACAGAAAAGAGACCCAGTACTTC.

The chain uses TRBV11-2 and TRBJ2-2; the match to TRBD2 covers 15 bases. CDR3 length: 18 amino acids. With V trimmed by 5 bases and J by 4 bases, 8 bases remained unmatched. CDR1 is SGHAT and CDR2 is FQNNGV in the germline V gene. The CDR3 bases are TGTGCCAGCAGCACCTGGACTAGCGGGGGGGCAGGCACCGGGGAGCTGTTTTTT. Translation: CASSTWTSGGAGTGELFF.

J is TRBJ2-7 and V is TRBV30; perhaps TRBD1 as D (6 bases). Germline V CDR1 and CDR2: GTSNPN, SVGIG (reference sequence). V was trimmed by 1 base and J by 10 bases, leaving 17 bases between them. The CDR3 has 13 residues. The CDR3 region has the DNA TGTGCCTGGAGTGGTAGTGGGGGCCCCGCTCAGTACTTC. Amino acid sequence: CAWSGSGGPAQYF.

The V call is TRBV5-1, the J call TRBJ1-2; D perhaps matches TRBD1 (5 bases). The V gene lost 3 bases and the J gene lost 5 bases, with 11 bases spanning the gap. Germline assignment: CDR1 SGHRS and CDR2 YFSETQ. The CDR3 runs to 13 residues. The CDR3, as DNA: TGCGCCAGCAGCTCAGGGAGAGTTTATGGCTACACCTTC. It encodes CASSSGRVYGYTF.

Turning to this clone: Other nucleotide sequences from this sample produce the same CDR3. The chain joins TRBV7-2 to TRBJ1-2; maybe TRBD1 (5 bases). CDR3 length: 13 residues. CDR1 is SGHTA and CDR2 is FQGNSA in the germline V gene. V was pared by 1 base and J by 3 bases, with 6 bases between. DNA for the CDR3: TGTGCCAGCAGCTTAGGAGGGGACTATGGCTACACCTTC. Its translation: CASSLGGDYGYTF.

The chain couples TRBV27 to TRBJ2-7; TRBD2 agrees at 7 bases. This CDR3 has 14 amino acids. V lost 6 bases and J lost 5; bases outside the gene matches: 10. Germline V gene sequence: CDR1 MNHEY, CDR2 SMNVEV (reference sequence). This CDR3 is CASRTTGGVDEQYF. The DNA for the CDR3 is TGTGCCAGCAGAACCACGGGGGGAGTGGACGAGCAGTACTTC.

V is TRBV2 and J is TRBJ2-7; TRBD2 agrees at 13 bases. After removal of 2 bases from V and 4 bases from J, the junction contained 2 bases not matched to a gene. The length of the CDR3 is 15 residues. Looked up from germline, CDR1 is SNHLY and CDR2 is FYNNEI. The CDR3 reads CASSETLAGGYEQYF. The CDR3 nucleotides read TGTGCCAGCAGTGAAACACTAGCGGGGGGGTACGAGCAGTACTTC.

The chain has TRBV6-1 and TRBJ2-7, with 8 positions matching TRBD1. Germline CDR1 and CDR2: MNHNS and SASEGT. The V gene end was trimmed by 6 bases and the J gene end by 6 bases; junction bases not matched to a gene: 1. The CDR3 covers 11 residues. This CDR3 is CASRTGVEQYF. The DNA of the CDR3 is TGTGCCAGCAGGACAGGGGTCGAGCAGTACTTC.

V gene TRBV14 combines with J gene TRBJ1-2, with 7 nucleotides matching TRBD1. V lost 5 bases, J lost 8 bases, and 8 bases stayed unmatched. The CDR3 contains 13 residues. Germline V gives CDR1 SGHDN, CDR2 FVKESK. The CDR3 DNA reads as TGTGCCAGCAGCTTCCGGGACAGAGGCGGCTACACCTTC. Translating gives CASSFRDRGGYTF.

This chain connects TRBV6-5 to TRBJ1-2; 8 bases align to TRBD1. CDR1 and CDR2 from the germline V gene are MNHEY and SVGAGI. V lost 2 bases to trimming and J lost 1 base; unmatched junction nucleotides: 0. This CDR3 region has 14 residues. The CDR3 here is CASSYTGGNYGYTF. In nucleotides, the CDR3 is TGTGCCAGCAGTTACACAGGGGGTAACTATGGCTACACCTTC.

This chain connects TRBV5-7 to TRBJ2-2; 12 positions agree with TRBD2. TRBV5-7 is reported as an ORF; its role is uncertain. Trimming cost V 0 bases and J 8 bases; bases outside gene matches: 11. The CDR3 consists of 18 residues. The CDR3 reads CASSLESSGRGGEGELFF. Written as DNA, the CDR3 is TGTGCCAGCAGCTTGGAGTCTAGCGGGAGGGGGGGTGAAGGGGAGCTGTTTTTT.

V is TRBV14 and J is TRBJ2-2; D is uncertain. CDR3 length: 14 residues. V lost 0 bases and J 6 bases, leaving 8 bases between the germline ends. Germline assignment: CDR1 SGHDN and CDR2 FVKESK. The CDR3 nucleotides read TGTGCCAGCAGCCAAGAATTGTCGGCCGGGGAGCTGTTTTTT. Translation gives CASSQELSAGELFF. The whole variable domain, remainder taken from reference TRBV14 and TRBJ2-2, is EAGVTQFPSHSVIEKGQTVTLRCDPISGHDNLYWYRRVMGKEIKFLLHFVKESKQDESGMPNNRFLAERTGGTYSTLKVQPAELEDSGVYFCASSQELSAGELFFGEGSRLTVL.

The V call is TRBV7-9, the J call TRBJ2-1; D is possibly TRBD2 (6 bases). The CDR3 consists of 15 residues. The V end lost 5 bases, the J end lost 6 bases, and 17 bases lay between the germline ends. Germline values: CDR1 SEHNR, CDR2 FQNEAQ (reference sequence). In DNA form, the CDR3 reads TGTGCCAGCAGCGCCACAGGAGGGTGGAGCAATGAGCAGTTCTTC. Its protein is CASSATGGWSNEQFF. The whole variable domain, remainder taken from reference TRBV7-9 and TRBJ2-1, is DTGVSQNPRHKITKRGQNVTFRCDPISEHNRLYWYRQTLGQGPEFLTYFQNEAQLEKSRLLSDRFSAERPKGSFSTLEIQRTEQGDSAMYLCASSATGGWSNEQFFGPGTRLTVL.

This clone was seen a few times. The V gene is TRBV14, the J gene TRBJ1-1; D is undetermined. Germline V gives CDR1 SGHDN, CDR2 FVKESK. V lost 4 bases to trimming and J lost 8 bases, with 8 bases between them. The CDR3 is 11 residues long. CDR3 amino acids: CASSRWREAFF. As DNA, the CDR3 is TGTGCCAGCAGCCGATGGAGGGAAGCTTTCTTT.

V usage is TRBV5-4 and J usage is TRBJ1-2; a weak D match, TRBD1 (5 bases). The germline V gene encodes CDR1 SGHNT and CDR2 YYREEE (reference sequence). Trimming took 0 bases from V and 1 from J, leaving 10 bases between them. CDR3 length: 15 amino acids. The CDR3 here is CASSLDPGLNYGYTF. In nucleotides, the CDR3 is TGTGCCAGCAGCTTGGATCCGGGGCTTAACTATGGCTACACCTTC.

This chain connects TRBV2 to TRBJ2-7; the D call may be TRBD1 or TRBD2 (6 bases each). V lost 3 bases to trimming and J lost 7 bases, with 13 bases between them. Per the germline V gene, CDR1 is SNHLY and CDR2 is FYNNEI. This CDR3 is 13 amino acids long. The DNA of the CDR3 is TGTGCCAGCAGTGACGGGGGCGGGCCGGAGCAGTACTTC. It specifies CASSDGGGPEQYF.

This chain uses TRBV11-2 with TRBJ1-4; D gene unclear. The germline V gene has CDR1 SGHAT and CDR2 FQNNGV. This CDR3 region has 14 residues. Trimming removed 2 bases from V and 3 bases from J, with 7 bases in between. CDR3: CASSLSGSNEKLFF. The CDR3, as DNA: TGTGCCAGCAGCTTAAGCGGGTCTAATGAAAAACTGTTTTTT. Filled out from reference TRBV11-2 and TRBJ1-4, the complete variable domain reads EAGVAQSPRYKIIEKRQSVAFWCNPISGHATLYWYQQILGQGPKLLIQFQNNGVVDDSQLPKDRFSAERLKGVDSTLKIQPAKLEDSAVYLCASSLSGSNEKLFFGSGTQLSVL.

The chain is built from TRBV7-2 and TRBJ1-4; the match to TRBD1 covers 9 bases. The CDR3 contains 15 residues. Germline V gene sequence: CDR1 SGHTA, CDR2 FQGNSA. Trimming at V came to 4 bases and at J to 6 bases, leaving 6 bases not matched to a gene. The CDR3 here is CASSSGTGTDEKLFF. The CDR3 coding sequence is TGTGCCAGCAGCTCAGGGACAGGGACAGATGAAAAACTGTTTTTT.

The CDR3 region is CASSATSSYEQYF. In nucleotides, the CDR3 is TGTGCCAGCAGCGCAACTAGCTCCTACGAGCAGTACTTC. The chain couples TRBV7-9 to TRBJ2-7, with D perhaps TRBD2 (5 bases). The CDR3 is made up of 13 amino acids. Trimming cost V 5 bases and J 0 bases, with 8 bases left between them. Germline V gene sequence: CDR1 SEHNR, CDR2 FQNEAQ (reference sequence).

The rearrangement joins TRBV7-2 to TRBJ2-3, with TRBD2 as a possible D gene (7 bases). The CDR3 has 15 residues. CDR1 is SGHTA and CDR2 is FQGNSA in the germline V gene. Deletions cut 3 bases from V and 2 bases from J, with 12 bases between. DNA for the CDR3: TGTGCCAGCAGCTTGGGCGGGGGCCTCACAGATACGCAGTATTTT. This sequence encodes CASSLGGGLTDTQYF.

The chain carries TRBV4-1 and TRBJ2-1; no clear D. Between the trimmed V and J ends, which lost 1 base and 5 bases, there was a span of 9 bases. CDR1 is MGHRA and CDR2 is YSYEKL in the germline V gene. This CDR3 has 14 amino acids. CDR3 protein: CASSQVQANNEQFF. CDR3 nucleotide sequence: TGCGCCAGCAGCCAAGTCCAGGCAAACAATGAGCAGTTCTTC.

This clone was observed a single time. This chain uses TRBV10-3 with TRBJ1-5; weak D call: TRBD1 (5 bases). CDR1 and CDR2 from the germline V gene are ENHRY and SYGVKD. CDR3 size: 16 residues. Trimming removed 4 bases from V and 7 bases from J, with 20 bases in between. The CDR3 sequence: CAISVSGPGSEQPQHF. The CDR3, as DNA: TGTGCCATCAGTGTAAGCGGGCCAGGGTCGGAACAGCCCCAGCATTTT.

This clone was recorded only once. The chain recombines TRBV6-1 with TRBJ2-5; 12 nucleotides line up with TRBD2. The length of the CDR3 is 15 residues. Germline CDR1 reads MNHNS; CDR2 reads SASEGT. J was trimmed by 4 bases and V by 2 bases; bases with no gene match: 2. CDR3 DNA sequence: TGTGCCAGCAGTGAAACTAGCGGGGGGTTAGAGACCCAGTACTTC. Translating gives CASSETSGGLETQYF.